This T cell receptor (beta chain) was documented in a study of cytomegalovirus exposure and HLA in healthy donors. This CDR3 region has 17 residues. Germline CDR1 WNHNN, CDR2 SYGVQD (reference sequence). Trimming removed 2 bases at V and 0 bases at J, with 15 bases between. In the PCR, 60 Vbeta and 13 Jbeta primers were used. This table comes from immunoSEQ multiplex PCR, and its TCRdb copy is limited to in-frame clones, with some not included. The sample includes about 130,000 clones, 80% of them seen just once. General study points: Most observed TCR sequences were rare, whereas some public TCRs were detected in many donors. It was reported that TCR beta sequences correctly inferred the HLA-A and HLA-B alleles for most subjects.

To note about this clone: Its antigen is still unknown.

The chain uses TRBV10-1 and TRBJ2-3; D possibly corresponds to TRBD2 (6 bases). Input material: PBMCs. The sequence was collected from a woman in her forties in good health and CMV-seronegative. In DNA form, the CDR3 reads TGCGCCAGCAGTGAGCGCGGGACTCATACTAGCACAGATACGCAGTATTTT. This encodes CASSERGTHTSTDTQYF.